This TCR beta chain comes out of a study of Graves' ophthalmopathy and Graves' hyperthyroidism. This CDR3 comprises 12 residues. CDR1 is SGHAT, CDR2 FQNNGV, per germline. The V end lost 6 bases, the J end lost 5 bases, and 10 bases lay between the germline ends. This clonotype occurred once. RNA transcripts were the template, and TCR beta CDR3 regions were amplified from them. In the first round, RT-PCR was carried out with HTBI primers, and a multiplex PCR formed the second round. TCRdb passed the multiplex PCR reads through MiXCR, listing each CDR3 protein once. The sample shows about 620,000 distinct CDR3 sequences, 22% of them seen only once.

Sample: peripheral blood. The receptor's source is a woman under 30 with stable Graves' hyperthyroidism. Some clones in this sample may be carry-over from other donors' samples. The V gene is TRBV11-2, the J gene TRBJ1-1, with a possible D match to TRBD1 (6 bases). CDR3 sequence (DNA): TGTGCCAGCAGTTACGGGACAACTGAAGCTTTCTTT. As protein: CASSYGTTEAFF.